The present T cell receptor (beta chain) was sequenced within a study of blood T cell repertoires in COVID-19. This table comes from immunoSEQ multiplex PCR, and its TCRdb copy is limited to in-frame clones, with some not included. Here the sample spans tens of thousands of clones, approximately 90% being singletons. The V segment lost 3 bases and the J segment 0 bases; nucleotides outside the gene matches: 5. The V gene's germline CDR1 is SGHDT and CDR2 YYEEEE. This CDR3 spans 17 amino acids. J is TRBJ1-5 and V is TRBV5-6, with TRBD1 identical over 11 bases. This clonotype was sampled from a woman aged 80 or older with acute or convalescent COVID-19. The sequenced sample was peripheral blood. The CDR3 loop reads CASSSGTGGISNQPQHF. The DNA for the CDR3 is TGTGCCAGCAGCTCCGGGACAGGGGGGATTAGCAATCAGCCCCAGCATTTT. The complete variable domain, with remaining parts taken from reference TRBV5-6 and TRBJ1-5, reads DAGVTQSPTHLIKTRGQQVTLRCSPKSGHDTVSWYQQALGQGPQFIFQYYEEEERQRGNFPDRFSGHQFPNYSSELNVNALLLGDSALYLCASSSGTGGISNQPQHFGDGTRLSIL.